This entry concerns a single T cell receptor (beta chain). The data stem from a study of blood T cell repertoires in COVID-19. Germline assignment: CDR1 SGHTA and CDR2 FQGNSA. V lost 5 bases to trimming and J lost 4 bases; unmatched junction nucleotides: 12. The CDR3 is 16 residues long. Original methodology: Amplifying reference gene primers gave estimates of nucleated cell counts. Libraries were prepared by immunoSEQ multiplex PCR; TCRdb keeps only in-frame clonotypes and omits some of them. The DNA was the basis for D and trimming; V, J and clone size are from that table. Of 130,000 to 150,000 clones listed, 87% are singletons.

This chain joins TRBV7-2 and TRBJ1-1; the match to TRBD1 covers 8 bases. The specimen was PBMCs or T cells enriched from blood (not recorded which). The clonotype comes from a woman aged 40 to 50 who had been exposed to COVID-19. CDR3 sequence reads: CASSLRPQGAGTEAFF. In DNA form, the CDR3 reads TGTGCCAGCAGCCTGCGGCCCCAGGGGGCCGGCACTGAAGCTTTCTTT.